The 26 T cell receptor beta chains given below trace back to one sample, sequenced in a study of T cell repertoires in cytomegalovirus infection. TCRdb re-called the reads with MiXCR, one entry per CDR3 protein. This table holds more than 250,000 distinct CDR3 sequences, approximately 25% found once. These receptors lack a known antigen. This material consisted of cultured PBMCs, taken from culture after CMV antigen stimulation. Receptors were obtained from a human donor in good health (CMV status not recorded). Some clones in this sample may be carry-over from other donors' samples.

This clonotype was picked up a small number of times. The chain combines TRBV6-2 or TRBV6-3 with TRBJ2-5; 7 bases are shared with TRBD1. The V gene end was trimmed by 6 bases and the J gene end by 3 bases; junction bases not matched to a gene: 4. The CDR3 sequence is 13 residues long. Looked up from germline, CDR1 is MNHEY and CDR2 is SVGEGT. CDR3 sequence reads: CASRRQGEETQYF. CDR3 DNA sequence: TGTGCCAGCAGACGACAGGGTGAAGAGACCCAGTACTTC.

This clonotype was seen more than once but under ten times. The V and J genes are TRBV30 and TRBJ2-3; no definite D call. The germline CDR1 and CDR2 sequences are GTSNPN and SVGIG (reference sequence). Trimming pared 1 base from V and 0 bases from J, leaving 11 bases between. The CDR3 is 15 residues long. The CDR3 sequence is CAWSATPISTDTQYF. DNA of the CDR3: TGTGCCTGGAGTGCTACCCCTATCAGCACAGATACGCAGTATTTT.

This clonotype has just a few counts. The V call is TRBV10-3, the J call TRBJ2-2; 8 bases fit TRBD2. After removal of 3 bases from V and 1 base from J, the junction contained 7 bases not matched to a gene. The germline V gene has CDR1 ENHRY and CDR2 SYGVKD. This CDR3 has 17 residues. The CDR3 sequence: CAISESLGRENTGELFF. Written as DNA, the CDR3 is TGTGCCATCAGTGAATCTCTCGGGAGGGAGAACACCGGGGAGCTGTTTTTT.

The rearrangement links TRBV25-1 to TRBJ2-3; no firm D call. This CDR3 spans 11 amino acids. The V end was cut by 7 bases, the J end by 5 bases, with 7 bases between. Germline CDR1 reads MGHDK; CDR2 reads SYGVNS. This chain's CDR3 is CASTHGDTQYF. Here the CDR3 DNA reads TGTGCCAGCACCCACGGAGATACGCAGTATTTT.

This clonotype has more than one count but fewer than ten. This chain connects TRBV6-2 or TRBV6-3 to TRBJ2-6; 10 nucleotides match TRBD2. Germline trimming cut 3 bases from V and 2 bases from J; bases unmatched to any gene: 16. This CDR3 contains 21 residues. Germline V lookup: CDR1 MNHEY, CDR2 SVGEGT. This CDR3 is CASSYHLSSGSPLAGANVLTF. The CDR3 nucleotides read TGTGCCAGCAGTTATCATCTGTCTAGCGGGAGTCCACTCGCTGGGGCCAACGTCCTGACTTTC.

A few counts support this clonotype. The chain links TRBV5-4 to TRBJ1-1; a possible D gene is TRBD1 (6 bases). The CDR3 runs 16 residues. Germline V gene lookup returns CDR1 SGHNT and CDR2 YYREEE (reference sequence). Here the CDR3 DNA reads TGTTTAGCGAGATTCTGGAGGGACACCATGAACACTGAAGCTTTCTTT. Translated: CLARFWRDTMNTEAFF.

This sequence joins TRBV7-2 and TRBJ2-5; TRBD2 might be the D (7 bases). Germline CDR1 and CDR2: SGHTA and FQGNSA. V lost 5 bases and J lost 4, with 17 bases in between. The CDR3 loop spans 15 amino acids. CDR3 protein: CASSHPTGRGETQYF. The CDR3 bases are TGTGCCAGCAGCCACCCAACAGGGAGGGGAGAGACCCAGTACTTC.

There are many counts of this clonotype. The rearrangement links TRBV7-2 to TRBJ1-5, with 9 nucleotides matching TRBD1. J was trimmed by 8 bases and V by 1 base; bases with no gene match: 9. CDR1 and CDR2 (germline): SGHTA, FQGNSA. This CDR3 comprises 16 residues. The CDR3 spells CASSLGGQGMVKPQHF. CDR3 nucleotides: TGTGCCAGCAGCTTAGGTGGACAGGGGATGGTTAAGCCCCAGCATTTT.

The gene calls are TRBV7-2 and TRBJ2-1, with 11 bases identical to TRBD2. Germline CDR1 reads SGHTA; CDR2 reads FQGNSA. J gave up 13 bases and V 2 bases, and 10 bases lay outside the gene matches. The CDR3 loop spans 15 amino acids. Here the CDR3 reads CASSLIAGGPGNQFF. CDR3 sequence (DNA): TGTGCCAGCAGCTTAATAGCGGGAGGGCCGGGGAATCAGTTCTTC.

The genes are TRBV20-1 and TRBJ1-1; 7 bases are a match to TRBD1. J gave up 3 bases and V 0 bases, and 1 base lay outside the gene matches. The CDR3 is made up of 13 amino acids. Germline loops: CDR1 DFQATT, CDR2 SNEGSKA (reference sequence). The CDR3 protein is CSARDDRDTEAFF. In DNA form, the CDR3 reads TGCAGTGCTAGAGATGACAGGGACACTGAAGCTTTCTTT.

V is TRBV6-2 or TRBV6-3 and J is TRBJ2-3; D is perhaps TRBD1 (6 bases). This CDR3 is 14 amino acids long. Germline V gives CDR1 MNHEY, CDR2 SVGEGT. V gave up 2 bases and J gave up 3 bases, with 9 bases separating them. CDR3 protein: CASSYIRGTDTQYF. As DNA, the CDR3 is TGTGCCAGCAGTTACATAAGGGGGACAGATACGCAGTATTTT.

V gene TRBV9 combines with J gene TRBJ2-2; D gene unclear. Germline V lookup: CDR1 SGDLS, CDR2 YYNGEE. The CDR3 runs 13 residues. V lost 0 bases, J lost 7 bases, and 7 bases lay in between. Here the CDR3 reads CASSVGSVGELFF. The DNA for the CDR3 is TGTGCCAGCAGCGTAGGTTCGGTCGGGGAGCTGTTTTTT.

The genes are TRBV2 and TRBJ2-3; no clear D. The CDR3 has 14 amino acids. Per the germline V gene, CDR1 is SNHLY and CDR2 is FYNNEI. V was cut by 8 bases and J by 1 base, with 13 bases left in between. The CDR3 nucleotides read TGTGCCAGCCAAGACCCTAGGGGCACAGATACGCAGTATTTT. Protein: CASQDPRGTDTQYF.

The CDR3 loop is CASSYQTGTNTEAFF. CDR3 nucleotides: TGTGCCAGCAGTTACCAGACAGGGACGAACACTGAAGCTTTCTTT. This rearrangement joins TRBV6-1 to TRBJ1-1; 7 positions agree with TRBD1. CDR3 length equals 15 residues. Per germline, CDR1 MNHNS and CDR2 SASEGT. Unmatched junction bases numbered 7, after V lost 5 bases and J lost 1 base.

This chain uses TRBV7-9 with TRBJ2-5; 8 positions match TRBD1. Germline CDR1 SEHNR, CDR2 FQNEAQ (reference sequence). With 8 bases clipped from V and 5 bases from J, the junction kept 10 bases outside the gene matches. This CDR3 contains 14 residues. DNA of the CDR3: TGTGCCAGCTATTCCGGGACAGGATGGGAGACCCAGTACTTC. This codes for CASYSGTGWETQYF.

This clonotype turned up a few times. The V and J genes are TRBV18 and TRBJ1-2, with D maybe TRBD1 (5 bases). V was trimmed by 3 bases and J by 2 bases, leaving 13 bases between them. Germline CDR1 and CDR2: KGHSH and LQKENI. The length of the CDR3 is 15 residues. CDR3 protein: CASSPSGDPNYGYTF. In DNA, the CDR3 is TGTGCCAGCTCACCCTCGGGGGACCCCAACTATGGCTACACCTTC.

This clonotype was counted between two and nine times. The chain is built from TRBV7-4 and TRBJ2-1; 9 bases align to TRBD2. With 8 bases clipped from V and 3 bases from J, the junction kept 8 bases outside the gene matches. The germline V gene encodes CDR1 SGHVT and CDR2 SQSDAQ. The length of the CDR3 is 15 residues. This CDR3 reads CASAPTTSGYNEQFF. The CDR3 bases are TGTGCCAGCGCTCCCACGACTAGCGGCTACAATGAGCAGTTCTTC.

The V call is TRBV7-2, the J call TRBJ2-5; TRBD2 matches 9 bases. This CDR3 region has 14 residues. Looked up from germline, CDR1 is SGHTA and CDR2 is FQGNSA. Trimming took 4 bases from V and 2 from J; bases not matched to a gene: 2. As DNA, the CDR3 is TGTGCCAGCAGCTCTAGCGGGGCGCAAGAGACCCAGTACTTC. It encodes CASSSSGAQETQYF.

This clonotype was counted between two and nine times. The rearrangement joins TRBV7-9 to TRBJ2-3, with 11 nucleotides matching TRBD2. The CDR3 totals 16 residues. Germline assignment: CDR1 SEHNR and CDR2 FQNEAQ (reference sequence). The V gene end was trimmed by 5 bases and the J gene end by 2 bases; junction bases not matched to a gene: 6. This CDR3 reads CASSEGLAGITDTQYF. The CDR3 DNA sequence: TGTGCCAGCAGCGAAGGACTAGCGGGTATCACAGATACGCAGTATTTT.

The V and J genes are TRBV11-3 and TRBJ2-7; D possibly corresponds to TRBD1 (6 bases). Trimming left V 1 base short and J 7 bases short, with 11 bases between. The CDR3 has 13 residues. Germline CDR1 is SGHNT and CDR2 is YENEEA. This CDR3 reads CASSLGGRPEQYV. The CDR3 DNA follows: TGTGCCAGCAGCTTAGGGGGGCGCCCTGAGCAGTACGTC.

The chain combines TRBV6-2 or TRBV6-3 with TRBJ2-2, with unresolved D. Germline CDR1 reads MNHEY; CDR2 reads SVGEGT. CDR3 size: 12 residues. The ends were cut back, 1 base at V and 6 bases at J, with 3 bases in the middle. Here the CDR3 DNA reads TGTGCCAGCAGTTACTATTCCGGGGAGCTGTTTTTT. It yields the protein CASSYYSGELFF.

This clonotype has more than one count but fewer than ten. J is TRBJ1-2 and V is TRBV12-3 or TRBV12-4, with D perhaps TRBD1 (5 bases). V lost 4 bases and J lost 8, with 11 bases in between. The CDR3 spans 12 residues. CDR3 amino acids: CASSSSRQGYTF. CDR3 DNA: TGTGCCAGCAGTTCCTCGCGACAGGGCTACACCTTC.

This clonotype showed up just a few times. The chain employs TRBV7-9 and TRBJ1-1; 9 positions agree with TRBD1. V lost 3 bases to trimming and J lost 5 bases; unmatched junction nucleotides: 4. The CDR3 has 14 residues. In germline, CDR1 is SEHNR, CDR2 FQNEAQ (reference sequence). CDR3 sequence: CASSFSGTGTEAFF. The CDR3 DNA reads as TGTGCCAGCAGCTTCTCCGGGACAGGGACTGAAGCTTTCTTT.

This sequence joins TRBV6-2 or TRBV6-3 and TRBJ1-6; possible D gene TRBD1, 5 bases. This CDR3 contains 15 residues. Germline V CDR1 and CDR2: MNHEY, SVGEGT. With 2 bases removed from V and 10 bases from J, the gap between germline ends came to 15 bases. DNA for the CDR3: TGTGCCAGCAGTTACAACCTCGGGGACGTCTCACCCCTCCACTTT. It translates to CASSYNLGDVSPLHF.

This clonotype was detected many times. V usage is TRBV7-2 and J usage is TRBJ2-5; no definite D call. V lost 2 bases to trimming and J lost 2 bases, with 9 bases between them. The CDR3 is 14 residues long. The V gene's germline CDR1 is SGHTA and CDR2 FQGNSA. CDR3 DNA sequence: TGTGCCAGCAGCTTACGGGTCAGGCAAGAGACCCAGTACTTC. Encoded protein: CASSLRVRQETQYF.

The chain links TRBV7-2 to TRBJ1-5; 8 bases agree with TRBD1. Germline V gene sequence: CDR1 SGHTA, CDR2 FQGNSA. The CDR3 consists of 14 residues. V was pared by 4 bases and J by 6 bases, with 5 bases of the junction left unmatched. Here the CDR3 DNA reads TGTGCCAGCAGCTCACAGGGGGGAGGTCAGCCCCAGCATTTT. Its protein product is CASSSQGGGQPQHF.